These 21 T cell receptor beta chains originate from one sample sequenced in a study of T cells after yellow fever vaccination. In TCRdb, the 5' RACE reads were re-called with MiXCR into one record per CDR3 protein. Here the sample spans some 400,000 distinct CDR3 sequences, 15% to 20% being singletons. The material was PBMCs, obtained before the yellow fever booster vaccination. Receptor source: a man between 18 and 29 years old who received the YFV17D yellow fever vaccine.

This clonotype turned up a few times. The gene calls are TRBV7-9 and TRBJ1-6, with 8 bases lining up with TRBD1. Looked up from germline, CDR1 is SEHNR and CDR2 is FQNEAQ (reference sequence). V lost 8 bases and J lost 6; bases outside the gene matches: 6. This CDR3 is 14 amino acids long. The CDR3 reads CASQGALSNSPLHF. CDR3 in DNA: TGTGCCAGCCAGGGGGCGCTGAGTAATTCACCCCTCCACTTT.

The chain uses TRBV30 and TRBJ2-7; D uncertain. The CDR3 extends over 14 amino acids. CDR1 and CDR2 from the germline V gene are GTSNPN and SVGIG (reference sequence). Trimming took off 1 base at V and 2 bases at J, with 12 bases between the two ends. The CDR3 DNA reads TGTGCCTGGAGTGCCTCTCTTCTGACCTACGAGCAGTACTTC. As protein: CAWSASLLTYEQYF.

This clonotype was detected only a few times. This chain uses TRBV4-1 with TRBJ2-1; D not resolved. This CDR3 spans 13 amino acids. Between the trimmed V and J ends, which lost 7 bases and 4 bases, there was a span of 11 bases. The germline CDR1 and CDR2 sequences are MGHRA and YSYEKL. The DNA for the CDR3 is TGCGCCAGCAAGCCCGAAGAATACAATGAGCAGTTCTTC. Translated: CASKPEEYNEQFF.

This clonotype was seen at least ten times. This chain connects TRBV7-9 to TRBJ2-7; maybe TRBD2 (6 bases). Trimming removed 5 bases from V and 1 base from J, with 9 bases in between. Germline V gene data show CDR1 as SEHNR and CDR2 as FQNEAQ (reference sequence). CDR3 size: 13 residues. The CDR3 DNA reads as TGTGCCAGCAGCCGTGGGACTTCCTACGAGCAGTACTTC. It specifies CASSRGTSYEQYF. The full variable domain, its missing parts supplied by reference TRBV7-9 and TRBJ2-7, is DTGVSQNPRHKITKRGQNVTFRCDPISEHNRLYWYRQTLGQGPEFLTYFQNEAQLEKSRLLSDRFSAERPKGSFSTLEIQRTEQGDSAMYLCASSRGTSYEQYFGPGTRLTVT.

This clonotype was counted at least ten times. One end of the junction fails to match germline, which may point to a read error. The chain employs TRBV4-1 and TRBJ2-1, with D perhaps being TRBD1 or TRBD2 (6 bases each). CDR1 and CDR2 from the germline V gene are MGHRA and YSYEKL. The CDR3 runs 16 residues. This chain's CDR3 is CASTQGGTGRYNEQFF. The CDR3 nucleotides are TGCGCCAGCACCCAAGGGGGGACGGGGCGGTACAATGAGCAGTTCTTC.

The chain is built from TRBV6-6 and TRBJ1-1; D not resolved. Deletions cut 5 bases from V and 11 bases from J, with 18 bases between. This CDR3 is built from 13 residues. CDR1 is MNHNY, CDR2 SVGAGI, per germline (reference sequence). CDR3 sequence reads: CASSNPSAIWAFF. The DNA of the CDR3 is TGTGCCAGCAGTAACCCCTCAGCTATCTGGGCTTTCTTT.

This chain connects TRBV18 to TRBJ1-1; D is possibly TRBD1 (6 bases). The germline gives CDR1 KGHSH, CDR2 LQKENI. This CDR3 has 12 amino acids. V was pared by 3 bases and J by 6 bases, with 8 bases between. The CDR3 region is CASSPDRAEAFF. CDR3 bases: TGTGCCAGCTCACCGGACAGAGCTGAAGCTTTCTTT.

The chain is built from TRBV14 and TRBJ2-7; TRBD1 aligns across 9 bases. In germline, CDR1 is SGHDN, CDR2 FVKESK. This CDR3 has 13 residues. Trimming removed 5 bases from V and 5 bases from J; junction bases left unmatched: 4. The CDR3 sequence is CASSYDRGDEQYF. The CDR3, as DNA: TGTGCCAGCAGCTACGACAGGGGGGACGAGCAGTACTTC.

This rearrangement joins TRBV19 to TRBJ2-4; TRBD2 matches 7 bases. The CDR3 loop spans 14 amino acids. The V segment lost 9 bases and the J segment 6 bases; nucleotides outside the gene matches: 11. Germline CDR1 LNHDA, CDR2 SQIVND (reference sequence). For the CDR3, the DNA is TGTGCCAGGGGGGGGTCGGACGTGGTAAACATTCAGTACTTC. Amino acid sequence: CARGGSDVVNIQYF.

CDR3 amino acids: CASSHTGGALPEAFF. Here the CDR3 DNA reads TGCGCCAGCAGCCACACAGGGGGCGCTTTGCCTGAAGCTTTCTTT. The rearrangement uses TRBV4-1 and TRBJ1-1, with 9 bases fitting TRBD1. Germline loops: CDR1 MGHRA, CDR2 YSYEKL. The V gene end was trimmed by 3 bases and the J gene end by 6 bases; junction bases not matched to a gene: 8. The CDR3 sequence is 15 residues long.

This chain uses TRBV12-5 with TRBJ2-5, with D perhaps given as TRBD1 or TRBD2 (5 bases each). V lost 6 bases to trimming and J lost 5 bases, with 13 bases between them. CDR1 LGHNT and CDR2 FRNRAP come from the germline V gene. The CDR3 runs to 13 residues. The CDR3 reads CASGDTWGETQYF. The CDR3 nucleotides are TGTGCTAGTGGAGACACCTGGGGGGAGACCCAGTACTTC.

The genes are TRBV6-5 and TRBJ1-5, with TRBD1 matching 10 bases. This CDR3 spans 15 amino acids. Germline V gives CDR1 MNHEY, CDR2 SVGAGI. Germline trimming cut 6 bases from V and 3 bases from J; bases unmatched to any gene: 5. The CDR3 DNA follows: TGTGCCAGCAGCCCGACAGGGGGCAACAATCAGCCCCAGCATTTT. It is translated as CASSPTGGNNQPQHF.

This chain connects TRBV5-1 to TRBJ1-1; D ambiguous. The germline CDR1 and CDR2 sequences are SGHRS and YFSETQ. The V end lost 2 bases, the J end lost 5 bases, and 10 bases lay between the germline ends. This CDR3 has 13 amino acids. CDR3 protein: CASSFLVETEAFF. CDR3 nucleotides: TGCGCCAGCAGCTTTCTGGTCGAGACTGAAGCTTTCTTT. Full variable domain (missing parts from reference TRBV5-1 and TRBJ1-1): KAGVTQTPRYLIKTRGQQVTLSCSPISGHRSVSWYQQTPGQGLQFLFEYFSETQRNKGNFPGRFSGRQFSNSRSEMNVSTLELGDSALYLCASSFLVETEAFFGQGTRLTVV.

The CDR3 coding sequence is TGTGCCATCGGGTCAGGGGTTGACGGAAACACCATATATTTT. This codes for CAIGSGVDGNTIYF. The rearrangement joins TRBV10-3 to TRBJ1-3, with D possibly TRBD1 on 6 matching bases. Trimming shortened V by 8 bases and J by 4 bases, and 15 bases separated the two germline ends. This CDR3 contains 14 residues. Germline assignment: CDR1 ENHRY and CDR2 SYGVKD.

This clonotype was recorded a few times. The chain employs TRBV4-3 and TRBJ2-5; the D is unclear. The germline CDR1 and CDR2 sequences are LGHNA and YSLEER. This CDR3 spans 18 amino acids. Trimming shortened V by 0 bases and J by 2 bases, and 19 bases separated the two germline ends. The CDR3 reads CASSQDWSRARPQETQYF. The CDR3 DNA reads TGCGCCAGCAGCCAAGATTGGTCTCGGGCCCGACCACAAGAGACCCAGTACTTC.

The rearrangement links TRBV7-2 to TRBJ2-3, with 8 nucleotides matching TRBD2. The CDR3 extends over 19 amino acids. The J segment lost 4 bases and the V segment lost 5 bases, leaving 20 bases of the junction unmatched. The germline CDR1 and CDR2 sequences are SGHTA and FQGNSA. CDR3 in amino acids: CASSRTPRGAGGTADTQYF. The CDR3 nucleotides are TGTGCCAGCAGCCGGACCCCGCGAGGGGCGGGGGGAACGGCAGATACGCAGTATTTT.

The genes are TRBV4-2 and TRBJ2-2, with unresolved D. Trimming shortened V by 0 bases and J by 6 bases, and 11 bases separated the two germline ends. In germline, CDR1 is LGHNA, CDR2 YNFKEQ. This CDR3 is built from 15 residues. CDR3 bases: TGTGCCAGCAGCCAAGAGGCAACAGAGCCCGGGGAGCTGTTTTTT. Translating it yields CASSQEATEPGELFF.

This clonotype has at least ten counts. The gene calls are TRBV5-1 and TRBJ1-2; no firm D call. Trimming left V 0 bases short and J 1 base short, with 7 bases between. The CDR3 length is 14 residues. Germline CDR1 reads SGHRS; CDR2 reads YFSETQ. For the CDR3, the DNA is TGCGCCAGCAGCTTGGGTCAGAATAACTATGGCTACACCTTC. Translating it yields CASSLGQNNYGYTF.

The rearrangement joins TRBV7-2 to TRBJ2-5, with D perhaps TRBD2 (6 bases). Germline V gives CDR1 SGHTA, CDR2 FQGNSA. The CDR3 contains 16 residues. Trimming took off 3 bases at V and 4 bases at J, with 18 bases between the two ends. The CDR3 reads CASSFREESGLETQYF. Written as DNA, the CDR3 is TGTGCCAGCAGCTTCAGGGAGGAGTCGGGTTTAGAGACCCAGTACTTC.

This clonotype turned up a few times. The gene calls are TRBV6-6 and TRBJ1-6, with TRBD1 as a possible D gene (5 bases). V was pared by 4 bases and J by 7 bases, with 11 bases between. The CDR3 length is 14 residues. CDR1 and CDR2 from the germline V gene are MNHNY and SVGAGI (reference sequence). The CDR3: CASSLDSPNSPLHF. CDR3 bases: TGTGCCAGCAGTTTAGACAGTCCCAATTCACCCCTCCACTTT.

The gene calls are TRBV5-1 and TRBJ2-7; D could derive from TRBD1 or TRBD2 (6 bases each). Germline V gives CDR1 SGHRS, CDR2 YFSETQ. The CDR3 covers 16 residues. Between the trimmed V and J ends, which lost 3 bases and 0 bases, there was a span of 16 bases. The CDR3, as DNA: TGCGCCAGCAGCTGGGGGGCCAGGGGAAGCTCCTACGAGCAGTACGTC. It translates to CASSWGARGSSYEQYV.